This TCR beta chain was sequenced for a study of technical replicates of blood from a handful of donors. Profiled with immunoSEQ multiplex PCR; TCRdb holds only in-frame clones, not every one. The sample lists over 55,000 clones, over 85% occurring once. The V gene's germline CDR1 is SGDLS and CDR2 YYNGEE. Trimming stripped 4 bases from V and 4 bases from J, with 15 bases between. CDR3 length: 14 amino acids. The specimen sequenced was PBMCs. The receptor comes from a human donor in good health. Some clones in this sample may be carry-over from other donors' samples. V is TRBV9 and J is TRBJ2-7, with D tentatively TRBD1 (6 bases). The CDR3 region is CASSQGTFDYEQYF. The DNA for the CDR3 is TGTGCCAGCAGCCAGGGGACATTCGATTACGAGCAGTACTTC.